A single sample gave rise to the 27 T cell receptor beta chains below, sequenced in a study of shared clonotypes between healthy human individuals. TCRdb keeps only in-frame clones here, not all; method: immunoSEQ multiplex PCR. This table has around 1.9 million clones, 90% to 95% appearing once. In the naive CD8 group, cells lacked CD45RO and were positively selected for CCR7, so terminally differentiated effector memory CD45RA+ cells were left out. Source material: naive CD8+ T cells from PBMCs. The source of these receptors is a man aged 18 to 35 in good health. Some clones in this sample may be carry-over from other donors' samples.

The chain links TRBV29-1 to TRBJ2-7; D unresolved. CDR1 and CDR2 (germline): SQVTM, ANQGSEA. Trimming took 5 bases from V and 0 from J, leaving 11 bases between them. The CDR3 loop spans 13 amino acids. This CDR3 reads CSVLYGNSYEQYF. Written as DNA, the CDR3 is TGCAGCGTTTTATATGGGAACTCCTACGAGCAGTACTTC.

This chain uses TRBV9 with TRBJ2-7, with D possibly TRBD2 on 6 matching bases. CDR1 and CDR2 from the germline V gene are SGDLS and YYNGEE. This CDR3 contains 16 residues. V lost 3 bases to trimming and J lost 7 bases, with 23 bases between them. CDR3 sequence reads: CASSAYRDSTLGEQYF. The CDR3 nucleotides are TGTGCCAGCAGCGCTTACCGGGACTCAACCCTGGGGGAGCAGTACTTC.

The V and J genes are TRBV10-3 and TRBJ2-7, with D perhaps being TRBD1 or TRBD2 (6 bases each). This CDR3 comprises 16 residues. Trimming left V 9 bases short and J 0 bases short, with 21 bases between. The germline gives CDR1 ENHRY, CDR2 SYGVKD. CDR3 protein: CAIRTGSGAFSYEQYF. The DNA of the CDR3 is TGTGCCATTCGAACGGGGTCGGGGGCCTTCTCCTACGAGCAGTACTTC.

The chain employs TRBV29-1 and TRBJ1-2, with a tentative D call TRBD1 (6 bases). There are 12 residues in the CDR3. Germline V lookup: CDR1 SQVTM, CDR2 ANQGSEA. V lost 7 bases to trimming and J lost 5 bases, with 14 bases between them. The CDR3 DNA sequence: TGCAGCGACGACAGGCGGTTTTATGGCTACACCTTC. Protein product: CSDDRRFYGYTF.

The chain is built from TRBV4-1 and TRBJ2-1; D unclear. Germline CDR1 MGHRA, CDR2 YSYEKL. V was clipped by 1 base and J by 4 bases, with 14 bases between them. CDR3 length: 16 residues. The CDR3 loop reads CASSQGHRLEYNEQFF. The CDR3 DNA sequence: TGCGCCAGCAGCCAAGGCCACAGACTCGAATACAATGAGCAGTTCTTC.

A few counts support this clone. The chain carries TRBV19 and TRBJ2-3; 8 nucleotides match TRBD2. J lost 1 base, V lost 11 bases, and 11 bases had no gene match. From germline, CDR1 is LNHDA and CDR2 SQIVND (reference sequence). The CDR3 has 15 amino acids. This CDR3 reads CAAGRGSGGTDTQYF. CDR3 sequence (DNA): TGTGCCGCGGGACGGGGTAGCGGGGGCACAGATACGCAGTATTTT.

The rearrangement uses TRBV6-4 and TRBJ1-5; maybe TRBD1 (6 bases). The CDR3 totals 13 residues. The germline gives CDR1 MRHNA, CDR2 SNTAGT. Deletions cut 5 bases from V and 7 bases from J, with 12 bases between. The CDR3 DNA sequence: TGTGCCAGCAGTTGGACAGCGGGCCAGCCCCAGCATTTT. Translation: CASSWTAGQPQHF.

This clone was detected only a few times. In the same sample, other DNA sequences code for this CDR3. This rearrangement joins TRBV7-2 to TRBJ2-5; D is ambiguous. The CDR3 contains 13 residues. Germline-derived CDR1 and CDR2 are SGHTA and FQGNSA. V was cut by 1 base and J by 3 bases, with 6 bases left in between. CDR3 bases: TGTGCCAGCAGCTTAGACGGAGAAGAGACCCAGTACTTC. Protein sequence: CASSLDGEETQYF.

Only one count was recorded for this clone. J is TRBJ1-4 and V is TRBV7-9, with D hard to call. Trimming shortened V by 2 bases and J by 1 base, and 5 bases separated the two germline ends. Germline-derived CDR1 and CDR2 are SEHNR and FQNEAQ (reference sequence). The CDR3 totals 14 residues. This CDR3 is CASSLRETNEKLFF. The CDR3 region has the DNA TGTGCCAGCAGCTTACGAGAAACTAATGAAAAACTGTTTTTT.

CDR3 protein: CASSLSPGTPPRAQHF. The DNA for the CDR3 is TGTGCCAGCAGTTTATCCCCGGGGACACCACCTCGGGCCCAGCATTTT. The J gene is TRBJ1-5, the V gene TRBV27, with TRBD1 as a possible D gene (6 bases). Trimming cost V 0 bases and J 11 bases, with 20 bases left between them. The CDR3 sequence is 16 residues long. From germline, CDR1 is MNHEY and CDR2 SMNVEV (reference sequence).

The rearrangement uses TRBV7-8 and TRBJ2-2; TRBD2 matches at 10 bases. This CDR3 has 15 amino acids. Germline CDR1 and CDR2: SGHVS and FQNEAQ. The junction had 3 bases not matched to a gene; V was cut back by 5 bases and J by 3 bases. The CDR3 sequence is CASSRLAGDTGELFF. In nucleotides, the CDR3 is TGTGCCAGCAGCCGTCTAGCGGGAGACACCGGGGAGCTGTTTTTT. Filled out from reference TRBV7-8 and TRBJ2-2, the complete variable domain reads GAGVSQSPRYKVAKRGQDVALRCDPISGHVSLFWYQQALGQGPEFLTYFQNEAQLDKSGLPSDRFFAERPEGSVSTLKIQRTQQEDSAVYLCASSRLAGDTGELFFGEGSRLTVL.

V is TRBV19 and J is TRBJ1-3, with D tentatively TRBD1 (6 bases). This CDR3 spans 13 amino acids. Trimming stripped 7 bases from V and 2 bases from J, with 9 bases between. Germline CDR1 LNHDA, CDR2 SQIVND (reference sequence). CDR3 coding DNA: TGTGCCAGTATGCAGGGGCCTGGAAACACCATATATTTT. Protein sequence: CASMQGPGNTIYF.

The CDR3 nucleotides are TGTGCCAGCAGCTTACTAGCGCGCCTTAGCACAGATACGCAGTATTTT. Its protein is CASSLLARLSTDTQYF. The chain joins TRBV27 to TRBJ2-3, with 7 bases identical to TRBD2. The CDR3 length is 16 residues. Germline V lookup: CDR1 MNHEY, CDR2 SMNVEV (reference sequence). J lost 0 bases, V lost 6 bases, and 9 bases had no gene match.

The chain has TRBV5-1 and TRBJ2-5; TRBD2 might be the D (5 bases). Germline CDR1 and CDR2: SGHRS and YFSETQ. The CDR3 is 16 amino acids. The germline V and J ends were trimmed by 2 bases and 0 bases, with 14 bases remaining between them. DNA for the CDR3: TGCGCCAGCAGCTTTTCGGCCACGGGGTACCAAGAGACCCAGTACTTC. It is translated as CASSFSATGYQETQYF.

This rearrangement joins TRBV10-2 to TRBJ1-5; no clear D. This CDR3 comprises 11 residues. Germline V lookup: CDR1 WSHSY, CDR2 SAAADI. V lost 3 bases and J lost 11, with 8 bases in between. In nucleotides, the CDR3 is TGCGCCAGCAGTGAAGGATGGGCCCAGCATTTT. Its translation: CASSEGWAQHF.

The rearrangement joins TRBV4-1 to TRBJ2-2, with D possibly matching TRBD1 (6 bases). The CDR3 runs to 16 residues. The germline gives CDR1 MGHRA, CDR2 YSYEKL. Trimming removed 5 bases from V and 5 bases from J, with 18 bases in between. The CDR3 sequence: CASSSAEGGRTGELFF. Here the CDR3 DNA reads TGCGCCAGCAGCTCGGCCGAAGGGGGAAGGACCGGGGAGCTGTTTTTT.

The CDR3 loop is CASSQVAGGFGTDTQYF. CDR3 DNA: TGCGCCAGCAGCCAAGTAGCGGGAGGGTTTGGCACAGATACGCAGTATTTT. This chain links TRBV4-1 with TRBJ2-3; 11 bases match TRBD2. The ends lost 1 base at V and 1 base at J; junction bases unmatched: 4. This CDR3 contains 17 residues. Per germline, CDR1 MGHRA and CDR2 YSYEKL.

The chain carries TRBV27 and TRBJ2-1; D gene unclear. CDR1 and CDR2 from the germline V gene are MNHEY and SMNVEV (reference sequence). Trimming left V 4 bases short and J 0 bases short, with 7 bases between. There are 14 residues in the CDR3. The CDR3 coding sequence is TGTGCCAGCAGTTCACCAGCCTCCTACAATGAGCAGTTCTTC. This gives the protein CASSSPASYNEQFF.

Of note for this clone: This CDR3 is also generated by other DNA sequences in the sample. This chain uses TRBV29-1 with TRBJ1-4; TRBD1 is a possible D gene (5 bases). V was shortened by 3 bases and J by 10 bases, with 9 bases between the two germline ends. Germline V gene data show CDR1 as SQVTM and CDR2 as ANQGSEA. CDR3 length: 11 amino acids. CDR3 residues: CSVDSGGKLFF. The CDR3 coding sequence is TGCAGCGTTGACTCTGGGGGAAAACTGTTTTTT.

The J gene is TRBJ1-4, the V gene TRBV4-3; 8 bases align to TRBD1. This CDR3 has 18 residues. Germline CDR1 and CDR2: LGHNA and YSLEER. J gave up 6 bases and V 0 bases, and 12 bases lay outside the gene matches. The CDR3 sequence: CASSQEGQGALSDEKLFF. The CDR3 region has the DNA TGCGCCAGCAGCCAAGAGGGGCAGGGGGCGCTTTCGGATGAAAAACTGTTTTTT.

This chain uses TRBV18 with TRBJ2-7, with 9 positions matching TRBD1. The CDR3 consists of 15 residues. V shed 4 bases, J shed 2 bases, and the junction held 6 bases outside the gene matches. Per germline, CDR1 KGHSH and CDR2 LQKENI. The CDR3 is CASSQDRGITYEQYF. In nucleotides, the CDR3 is TGTGCCAGCTCACAGGACAGGGGAATCACCTACGAGCAGTACTTC.

The gene calls are TRBV5-1 and TRBJ2-1; D gene uncertain. CDR1 and CDR2 (germline): SGHRS, YFSETQ. This CDR3 spans 14 amino acids. The ends were cut back, 4 bases at V and 4 bases at J, with 12 bases in the middle. In DNA, the CDR3 is TGCGCCAGCAGCCTCCTAACCATTTACAATGAGCAGTTCTTC. Protein product: CASSLLTIYNEQFF.

CDR3 amino acids: CSVEDGRAGEQFF. The CDR3 coding sequence is TGCAGCGTTGAAGACGGGAGGGCCGGTGAGCAGTTCTTC. The chain links TRBV29-1 to TRBJ2-1; 8 positions match TRBD2. The CDR3 has 13 residues. Unmatched junction bases numbered 4, after V lost 0 bases and J lost 9 bases. Germline CDR1 SQVTM, CDR2 ANQGSEA.

V and J are TRBV5-6 and TRBJ2-4; weak D call: TRBD1 (6 bases). From germline, CDR1 is SGHDT and CDR2 YYEEEE. The CDR3 is made up of 14 amino acids. The V gene lost 0 bases and the J gene lost 7 bases, with 11 bases spanning the gap. CDR3 in amino acids: CASSLAQGRNIQYF. The CDR3 DNA reads TGTGCCAGCAGCTTGGCCCAGGGGCGGAACATTCAGTACTTC.

The chain uses TRBV7-8 and TRBJ2-1, with a tentative D call TRBD2 (5 bases). Trimming removed 3 bases from V and 4 bases from J, with 13 bases in between. This CDR3 is 15 amino acids long. Germline V gene lookup returns CDR1 SGHVS and CDR2 FQNEAQ. CDR3 DNA: TGTGCCAGCAGCTTTGAAGGGCCGGGGTACAATGAGCAGTTCTTC. This gives the protein CASSFEGPGYNEQFF.

In regard to this clone: Other nucleotide sequences in the sample specify the same CDR3. The V gene is TRBV15, the J gene TRBJ2-7; TRBD2 matches at 13 bases. CDR1 is LNHNV and CDR2 is YYDKDF in the germline V gene (reference sequence). The trim removed 1 base at V and 1 base at J, leaving 1 base unmatched. The CDR3 totals 16 residues. The CDR3 sequence: CATSRGLAGGSYEQYF. As DNA, the CDR3 is TGTGCCACCAGCAGAGGACTAGCGGGAGGTTCCTACGAGCAGTACTTC.

The V and J genes are TRBV11-2 and TRBJ2-1; D is unclear. V lost 7 bases and J 2 bases, leaving 9 bases between the germline ends. The germline V gene encodes CDR1 SGHAT and CDR2 FQNNGV. CDR3 length: 13 residues. The CDR3 reads CASIVNPYNEQFF. CDR3 nucleotide sequence: TGTGCCAGCATCGTAAACCCCTACAATGAGCAGTTCTTC.